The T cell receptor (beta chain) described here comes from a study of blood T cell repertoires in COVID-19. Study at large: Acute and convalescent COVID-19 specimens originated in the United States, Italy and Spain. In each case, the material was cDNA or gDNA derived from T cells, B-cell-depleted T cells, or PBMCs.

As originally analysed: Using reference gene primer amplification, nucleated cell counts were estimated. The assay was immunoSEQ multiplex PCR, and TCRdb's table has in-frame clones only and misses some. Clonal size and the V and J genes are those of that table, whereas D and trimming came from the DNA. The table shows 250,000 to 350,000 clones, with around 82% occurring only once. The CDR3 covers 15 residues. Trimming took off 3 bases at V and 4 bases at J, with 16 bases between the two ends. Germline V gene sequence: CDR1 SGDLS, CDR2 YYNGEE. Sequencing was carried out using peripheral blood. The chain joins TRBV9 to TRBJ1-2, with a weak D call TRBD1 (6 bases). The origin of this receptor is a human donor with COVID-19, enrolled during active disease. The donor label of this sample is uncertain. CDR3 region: CASSARDTTSYGYTF. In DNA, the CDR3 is TGTGCCAGCAGCGCCCGGGACACCACTAGCTATGGCTACACCTTC.